The 11 T cell receptor beta chains in this list originate from one sample, sequenced in a study of blood T cell repertoires in COVID-19. Only in-frame clones appear in the TCRdb table, and some are missing; sequencing was by immunoSEQ multiplex PCR. The profile covers about 82,000 clones, with 75% to 90% appearing a single time and 1.2% taken by the ten largest. The sequenced sample consisted of PBMCs or T cells enriched from blood (not recorded which). These receptors all come from a woman in her forties or fifties with acute COVID-19.

J is TRBJ1-2 and V is TRBV7-8; 9 bases are a match to TRBD1. With 5 bases clipped from V and 4 bases from J, the junction kept 8 bases outside the gene matches. Germline V gives CDR1 SGHVS, CDR2 FQNEAQ. The CDR3 loop spans 15 amino acids. Here the CDR3 DNA reads TGTGCCAGCAGCAAAAACAGGGGGCCGGGCTATGGCTACACCTTC. Translating gives CASSKNRGPGYGYTF.

V is TRBV10-2 and J is TRBJ1-6; unclear D gene. CDR3 length: 15 residues. CDR1 is WSHSY and CDR2 is SAAADI in the germline V gene. Trimming cost V 3 bases and J 8 bases, with 14 bases left between them. The CDR3 bases are TGCGCCAGCAGTGACAGCGTCCCTGAGGATTCACCCCTCCACTTT. This gives the protein CASSDSVPEDSPLHF.

This sequence joins TRBV19 and TRBJ1-5; 9 nucleotides line up with TRBD1. Unmatched junction bases numbered 5, after V lost 6 bases and J lost 5 bases. The CDR3 loop spans 14 amino acids. CDR1 LNHDA and CDR2 SQIVND come from the germline V gene (reference sequence). In DNA, the CDR3 is TGTGCCAGTAGCTGGACAGGGGCCCATCAGCCCCAGCATTTT. Protein: CASSWTGAHQPQHF. The variable domain in full, with the rest retrieved from reference TRBV19 and TRBJ1-5, is DGGITQSPKYLFRKEGQNVTLSCEQNLNHDAMYWYRQDPGQGLRLIYYSQIVNDFQKGDIAEGYSVSREKKESFPLTVTSAQKNPTAFYLCASSWTGAHQPQHFGDGTRLSIL.

The V call is TRBV7-9, the J call TRBJ2-6, with D tentatively TRBD2 (6 bases). Trimming stripped 5 bases from V and 0 bases from J, with 8 bases between. The CDR3 extends over 15 amino acids. CDR1 SEHNR and CDR2 FQNEAQ come from the germline V gene (reference sequence). CDR3 sequence (DNA): TGTGCCAGCAGCCTGGGACTCTCTGGGGCCAACGTCCTGACTTTC. Protein: CASSLGLSGANVLTF.

This clone was detected a few times. The CDR3 protein is CASSVGQGAGARNEKLFF. The CDR3 DNA sequence: TGTGCCAGCAGTGTGGGACAGGGGGCCGGTGCCCGAAATGAAAAACTGTTTTTT. The chain is built from TRBV2 and TRBJ1-4, with 12 bases matching TRBD1. In germline, CDR1 is SNHLY, CDR2 FYNNEI. The ends lost 4 bases at V and 5 bases at J; junction bases unmatched: 11. The CDR3 sequence is 18 residues long. The variable domain in full, with the rest retrieved from reference TRBV2 and TRBJ1-4, is EPEVTQTPSHQVTQMGQEVILRCVPISNHLYFYWYRQILGQKVEFLVSFYNNEISEKSEIFDDQFSVERPDGSNFTLKIRSTKLEDSAMYFCASSVGQGAGARNEKLFFGSGTQLSVL.

The chain uses TRBV5-1 and TRBJ1-1; D unclear. This CDR3 has 12 residues. In germline, CDR1 is SGHRS, CDR2 YFSETQ. The V end lost 0 bases, the J end lost 3 bases, and 3 bases lay between the germline ends. The CDR3 DNA follows: TGCGCCAGCAGCTTGGCAGACACTGAAGCTTTCTTT. Its protein is CASSLADTEAFF.

V and J are TRBV7-9 and TRBJ1-2; 8 bases align to TRBD1. Losses at the gene ends were 7 bases for V and 4 bases for J; bases not matched to a gene: 5. CDR3 length equals 13 residues. Germline-derived CDR1 and CDR2 are SEHNR and FQNEAQ (reference sequence). The CDR3: CASIPQGAYGYTF. CDR3 sequence (DNA): TGTGCCAGCATCCCCCAGGGGGCCTATGGCTACACCTTC.

This chain uses TRBV4-3 with TRBJ1-6; D uncertain. Germline CDR1 LGHNA, CDR2 YSLEER. Trimming took off 0 bases at V and 7 bases at J, with 7 bases between the two ends. The length of the CDR3 is 14 residues. CDR3 sequence: CASSQERVNSPLHF. The CDR3 DNA sequence: TGCGCCAGCAGCCAAGAGAGGGTGAATTCACCCCTCCACTTT.

V usage is TRBV5-3 and J usage is TRBJ2-7; D perhaps matches TRBD2 (6 bases). TRBV5-3 carries the ORF label, with uncertain function. With 3 bases removed from V and 6 bases from J, the gap between germline ends came to 19 bases. The CDR3 length is 15 residues. CDR3 nucleotides: TGTGCCAGAAGCTACCTCCTCGGGAGAGGGAGCGAGCAGTACTTC. It codes for CARSYLLGRGSEQYF.

The rearrangement links TRBV5-4 to TRBJ2-6; 9 bases fit TRBD1. The CDR3 spans 18 residues. The J segment lost 0 bases and the V segment lost 3 bases, leaving 7 bases of the junction unmatched. Germline V gives CDR1 SGHNT, CDR2 YYREEE (reference sequence). The CDR3 DNA reads TGTGCCAGCAGCTCCAGGACAGGGGCGCACTCTGGGGCCAACGTCCTGACTTTC. Protein sequence: CASSSRTGAHSGANVLTF.

The V and J genes are TRBV19 and TRBJ1-5; TRBD1 aligns across 11 bases. The germline V gene encodes CDR1 LNHDA and CDR2 SQIVND (reference sequence). This CDR3 is built from 16 residues. J lost 3 bases, V lost 6 bases, and 7 bases had no gene match. The CDR3 region has the DNA TGTGCCAGTAGCCTCGGACAGGGGGCTACCAATCAGCCCCAGCATTTT. Protein: CASSLGQGATNQPQHF.